Listed below are T cell receptor beta chains from one sample, sequenced in a study of human T cells and chemical hapten exposure. TCRdb re-analysed the RACE reads in MiXCR, keeping a single row per CDR3 protein. The sample has 340,000 or so distinct CDR3 sequences; approximately 6.9% are singletons. The starting material was whole blood, obtained in connection with sensitization to the hapten diphenylcyclopropenone (DPC). These receptors were taken from a woman younger than 30 with alopecia areata. Some clones in this sample may be carry-over from other donors' samples. Each CDR3 is given without its conserved first and last residue. The order of the fields is J gene, clone size, V gene, CDR3 protein. Clone size is given for some rows only: seen once, a few or many times, or a class if the clone is expanded.

J: TRBJ2-3; size: many; V: TRBV7-7; CDR3: ASSPPGLAGGDTQY
J: TRBJ1-5; size: NA; V: TRBV4-2; CDR3: ASSQAQGAHNQPQH
J: TRBJ2-6; size: NA; V: TRBV9; CDR3: ASSLTGQGFSGANVLT
J: TRBJ2-2; size: many; V: TRBV20-1; CDR3: SARESGGLWGELF
J: TRBJ1-1; size: few; V: TRBV9; CDR3: ASSTRDRGLAF
J: TRBJ1-5; size: few; V: TRBV5-4; CDR3: ASSLDRESNQPQH
J: TRBJ2-6; size: NA; V: TRBV6-2/TRBV6-3; CDR3: ASSYGAIGANVLT
J: TRBJ1-1; size: few; V: TRBV25-1; CDR3: ASSAPGQGALWNPEAF
J: TRBJ1-6; size: NA; V: TRBV10-3; CDR3: AISERRETLH
J: TRBJ1-5; size: few; V: TRBV2; CDR3: ASSAHKLEQPQH
J: TRBJ1-6; size: NA; V: TRBV6-6; CDR3: ASSYGSIRDLGYSPLH
J: TRBJ2-4; size: few; V: TRBV12-3/TRBV12-4; CDR3: ASSPSFGQGVNIQY
J: TRBJ2-5; size: NA; V: TRBV12-3/TRBV12-4; CDR3: ASSFRLGLLSPQETQY
J: TRBJ1-1; size: few; V: TRBV14; CDR3: ASSQVGGKTEAF
J: TRBJ2-1; size: many; V: TRBV2; CDR3: ASSVTSGGAGQF
J: TRBJ2-2; size: few; V: TRBV9; CDR3: ASSERLSGELF
J: TRBJ1-1; size: many; V: TRBV6-5; CDR3: ASLSEGPNTEAF
J: TRBJ1-1; size: many; V: TRBV29-1; CDR3: SAHNGGTEAF
J: TRBJ1-6; size: NA; V: TRBV12-3/TRBV12-4; CDR3: ASRSHWDNSPLH
J: TRBJ1-5; size: NA; V: TRBV5-6; CDR3: ASSVADRPIQH
J: TRBJ2-1; size: many; V: TRBV28; CDR3: ASSLSGRGRF
J: TRBJ1-2; size: many; V: TRBV14; CDR3: ASSQGQNYGYT